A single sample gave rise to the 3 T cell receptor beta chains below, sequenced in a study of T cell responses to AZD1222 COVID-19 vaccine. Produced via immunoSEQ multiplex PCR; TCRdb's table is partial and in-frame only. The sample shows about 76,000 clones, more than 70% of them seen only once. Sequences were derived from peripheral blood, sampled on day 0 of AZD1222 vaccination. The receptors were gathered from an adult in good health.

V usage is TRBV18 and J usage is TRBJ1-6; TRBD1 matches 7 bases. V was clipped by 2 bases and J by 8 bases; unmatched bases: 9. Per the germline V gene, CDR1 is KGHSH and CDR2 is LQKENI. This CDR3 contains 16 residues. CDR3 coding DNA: TGTGCCAGCTCACCAGACGCAGGGGGAAGCTATTCACCCCTCCACTTT. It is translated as CASSPDAGGSYSPLHF.

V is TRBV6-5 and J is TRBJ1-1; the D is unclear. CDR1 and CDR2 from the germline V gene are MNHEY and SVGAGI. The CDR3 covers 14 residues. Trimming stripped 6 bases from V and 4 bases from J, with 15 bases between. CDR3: CASSDTSGSTEAFF. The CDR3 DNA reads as TGTGCCAGCAGCGACACTAGCGGGAGCACTGAAGCTTTCTTT.

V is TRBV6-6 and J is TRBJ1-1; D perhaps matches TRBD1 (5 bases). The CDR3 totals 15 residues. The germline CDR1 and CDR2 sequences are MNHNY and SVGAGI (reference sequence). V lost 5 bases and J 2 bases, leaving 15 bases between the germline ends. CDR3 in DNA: TGTGCCAGCAGTAGGCCTTCGGGGGTTAACACTGAAGCTTTCTTT. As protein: CASSRPSGVNTEAFF.